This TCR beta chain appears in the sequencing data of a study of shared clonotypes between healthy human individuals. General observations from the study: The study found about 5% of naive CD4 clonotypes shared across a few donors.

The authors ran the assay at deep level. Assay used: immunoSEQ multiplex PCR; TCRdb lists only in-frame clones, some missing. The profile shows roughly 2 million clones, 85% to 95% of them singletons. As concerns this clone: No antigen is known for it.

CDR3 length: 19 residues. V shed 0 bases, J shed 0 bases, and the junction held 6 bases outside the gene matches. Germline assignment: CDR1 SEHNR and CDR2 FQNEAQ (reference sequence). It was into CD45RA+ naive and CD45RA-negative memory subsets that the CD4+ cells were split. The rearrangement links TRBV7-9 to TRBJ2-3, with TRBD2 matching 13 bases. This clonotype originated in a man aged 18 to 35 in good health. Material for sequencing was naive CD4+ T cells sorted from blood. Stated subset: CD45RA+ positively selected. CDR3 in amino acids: CASSLALRGLAGSTDTQYF. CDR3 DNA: TGTGCCAGCAGCTTAGCGCTCAGGGGACTAGCGGGGAGCACAGATACGCAGTATTTT.